The 24 T cell receptor beta chains in this list originate from one sample, sequenced in a study of PD-1 blockade in classical Hodgkin lymphoma. Libraries were prepared by immunoSEQ multiplex PCR; TCRdb keeps only in-frame clonotypes and omits some of them. The sample carries roughly 100,000 clones, roughly 89% recorded once. Time point given: cycle 4 day 1 (C4D1), after around six weeks of nivolumab. All trial patients relapsed after autologous stem cell transplantation. Sequenced here: peripheral blood mononuclear cells (PBMCs), sampled before the fourth cycle of nivolumab. The origin of the receptors is a human donor with classical Hodgkin lymphoma.

The chain couples TRBV9 to TRBJ2-3; D remains unclear. Germline lookup yields CDR1 SGDLS and CDR2 YYNGEE. V lost 0 bases, J lost 1 base, and 3 bases lay in between. This CDR3 region has 13 residues. The DNA for the CDR3 is TGTGCCAGCAGCGTAGTAGGCACAGATACGCAGTATTTT. Residues: CASSVVGTDTQYF.

The rearrangement joins TRBV28 to TRBJ1-1, with unresolved D. Between the trimmed V and J ends, which lost 5 bases and 0 bases, there was a span of 13 bases. From germline, CDR1 is MDHEN and CDR2 SYDVKM. CDR3 length equals 15 residues. This CDR3 reads CASSPPPGMNTEAFF. In DNA, the CDR3 is TGTGCCAGCAGTCCCCCTCCCGGAATGAACACTGAAGCTTTCTTT.

V is TRBV30 and J is TRBJ1-1; D unresolved. Trimming pared 2 bases from V and 1 base from J, leaving 8 bases between. Germline V lookup: CDR1 GTSNPN, CDR2 SVGIG (reference sequence). This CDR3 region has 13 residues. The CDR3 here is CAWSRNRNTEAFF. The CDR3 region has the DNA TGTGCCTGGAGTCGCAATAGGAACACTGAAGCTTTCTTT.

The chain uses TRBV5-6 and TRBJ2-5; D ambiguous. The germline V gene has CDR1 SGHDT and CDR2 YYEEEE. This CDR3 comprises 11 residues. Deletions cut 0 bases from V and 6 bases from J, with 3 bases between. The DNA for the CDR3 is TGTGCCAGCAGCTTGGGAAAGACCCAGTACTTC. Translated: CASSLGKTQYF.

This rearrangement joins TRBV19 to TRBJ2-5, with D unclear. Germline values: CDR1 LNHDA, CDR2 SQIVND (reference sequence). The CDR3 runs to 16 residues. V shed 5 bases and J shed 2 bases, with 18 bases lying between them. The CDR3 DNA reads TGTGCCAGTAGTCCTTCGCGGCGATCCCCTCAAGAGACCCAGTACTTC. It specifies CASSPSRRSPQETQYF. The full variable domain, completed using reference TRBV19 and TRBJ2-5, is DGGITQSPKYLFRKEGQNVTLSCEQNLNHDAMYWYRQDPGQGLRLIYYSQIVNDFQKGDIAEGYSVSREKKESFPLTVTSAQKNPTAFYLCASSPSRRSPQETQYFGPGTRLLVL.

The chain carries TRBV6-5 and TRBJ2-3; the D is unclear. The CDR3 loop spans 13 amino acids. Germline CDR1 and CDR2: MNHEY and SVGAGI. V gave up 10 bases and J gave up 1 base, with 12 bases separating them. For the CDR3, the DNA is TGTGCCACAAGGGTACCAGGCACAGATACGCAGTATTTT. Translated, it gives CATRVPGTDTQYF.

V is TRBV6-1 and J is TRBJ1-5; D is unclear. With 1 base removed from V and 9 bases from J, the gap between germline ends came to 13 bases. Germline V gene lookup returns CDR1 MNHNS and CDR2 SASEGT. This CDR3 has 14 residues. The CDR3 here is CASSEEQVSMPQHF. The CDR3, as DNA: TGTGCCAGCAGTGAAGAGCAGGTCTCGATGCCCCAGCATTTT.

The genes are TRBV9 and TRBJ2-7; the D call may be TRBD1 or TRBD2 (7 bases each). CDR1 SGDLS and CDR2 YYNGEE come from the germline V gene. V lost 1 base and J 4 bases, leaving 24 bases between the germline ends. The CDR3 runs to 18 residues. The CDR3 nucleotides are TGTGCCAGCAGCGTAAGGTCTGGGCGGGGGACAGAACCTTACGAGCAGTACTTC. Residues: CASSVRSGRGTEPYEQYF. The whole variable domain, filled in from reference TRBV9 and TRBJ2-7, reads DSGVTQTPKHLITATGQRVTLRCSPRSGDLSVYWYQQSLDQGLQFLIQYYNGEERAKGNILERFSAQQFPDLHSELNLSSLELGDSALYFCASSVRSGRGTEPYEQYFGPGTRLTVT.

This clone came up a few times. This chain connects TRBV11-2 to TRBJ1-1; D is possibly TRBD1 (5 bases). CDR1 and CDR2 from the germline V gene are SGHAT and FQNNGV. V lost 5 bases and J lost 1, with 8 bases in between. The CDR3 contains 13 residues. The CDR3 DNA reads as TGTGCCAGCAGCAAAGACAGGAACACTGAAGCTTTCTTT. This gives the protein CASSKDRNTEAFF. Together with reference TRBV11-2 and TRBJ1-1, the CDR3 gives the full variable domain: EAGVAQSPRYKIIEKRQSVAFWCNPISGHATLYWYQQILGQGPKLLIQFQNNGVVDDSQLPKDRFSAERLKGVDSTLKIQPAKLEDSAVYLCASSKDRNTEAFFGQGTRLTVV.

The chain couples TRBV19 to TRBJ1-2; D perhaps matches TRBD1 (6 bases). Looked up from germline, CDR1 is LNHDA and CDR2 is SQIVND (reference sequence). Between the trimmed V and J ends, which lost 5 bases and 0 bases, there was a span of 16 bases. The CDR3 has 16 residues. CDR3 sequence: CASSAPGAATNYGYTF. CDR3 nucleotides: TGTGCCAGTAGTGCCCCGGGGGCGGCTACTAACTATGGCTACACCTTC. Supplemented by reference TRBV19 and TRBJ1-2, the full variable domain reads DGGITQSPKYLFRKEGQNVTLSCEQNLNHDAMYWYRQDPGQGLRLIYYSQIVNDFQKGDIAEGYSVSREKKESFPLTVTSAQKNPTAFYLCASSAPGAATNYGYTFGSGTRLTVV.

CDR3 loop: CASRQDRGAGNTIYF. The CDR3 nucleotides are TGTGCCAGCAGGCAAGACAGGGGGGCTGGAAACACCATATATTTT. The chain couples TRBV5-4 to TRBJ1-3; 9 bases align to TRBD1. The CDR3 spans 15 residues. V lost 5 bases to trimming and J lost 2 bases; unmatched junction nucleotides: 5. The V gene's germline CDR1 is SGHNT and CDR2 YYREEE (reference sequence).

The V call is TRBV27, the J call TRBJ1-4; possible D gene TRBD1, 6 bases. Germline V gene lookup returns CDR1 MNHEY and CDR2 SMNVEV (reference sequence). The ends were cut back, 5 bases at V and 3 bases at J, with 13 bases in the middle. The CDR3 totals 15 residues. The DNA of the CDR3 is TGTGCCAGCAGTCAAACAGGGTTCCCTAATGAAAAACTGTTTTTT. It yields the protein CASSQTGFPNEKLFF.

This clone was seen more than once but under ten times. The chain is built from TRBV7-9 and TRBJ2-1; D remains unclear. Germline values: CDR1 SEHNR, CDR2 FQNEAQ (reference sequence). This CDR3 is built from 14 residues. The V end was cut by 5 bases, the J end by 8 bases, with 16 bases between. CDR3 sequence reads: CASSPSLLLDEQFF. In DNA form, the CDR3 reads TGTGCCAGCAGCCCGAGCTTATTACTTGATGAGCAGTTCTTC.

J is TRBJ2-6 and V is TRBV28; no clear D. CDR1 and CDR2 (germline): MDHEN, SYDVKM. The length of the CDR3 is 14 residues. With 5 bases removed from V and 0 bases from J, the gap between germline ends came to 5 bases. Here the CDR3 DNA reads TGTGCCAGCAGTCCCGACTCTGGGGCCAACGTCCTGACTTTC. Translated, it gives CASSPDSGANVLTF.

The CDR3 here is CASSPGGLANSPLHF. The CDR3 nucleotides are TGCGCCAGCAGCCCTGGGGGGCTGGCCAATTCACCCCTCCACTTT. This chain joins TRBV4-1 and TRBJ1-6; D might be TRBD1 (6 bases). This CDR3 contains 15 residues. V lost 4 bases, J lost 7 bases, and 14 bases lay in between. Germline V gene lookup returns CDR1 MGHRA and CDR2 YSYEKL.

The chain has TRBV5-1 and TRBJ2-2; D is uncertain. CDR1 and CDR2 from the germline V gene are SGHRS and YFSETQ. Trimming removed 8 bases at V and 0 bases at J, with 11 bases between. CDR3 length: 14 amino acids. CDR3 sequence (DNA): TGCGCCAGTAGGGCCAGCGCGAACACCGGGGAGCTGTTTTTT. Translated: CASRASANTGELFF.

With regard to this clone: A read error is possible here, since a much larger clone lies one base away. The sample holds other DNA sequences that translate to the same CDR3. The chain carries TRBV5-6 and TRBJ2-7; D uncertain. CDR1 and CDR2 (germline): SGHDT, YYEEEE. This CDR3 contains 12 residues. CDR3 sequence reads: CASSLSRHEQYF. The CDR3 bases are TGTGCCAGTAGCTTGAGCCGCCACGAGCAGTACTTC.

The genes are TRBV6-1 and TRBJ1-2; possible D gene TRBD1, 5 bases. Trimming pared 4 bases from V and 0 bases from J, leaving 9 bases between. The length of the CDR3 is 14 residues. The germline V gene has CDR1 MNHNS and CDR2 SASEGT. CDR3 in amino acids: CASSGTGPNYGYTF. The CDR3 region has the DNA TGTGCCAGCAGTGGGACGGGACCTAACTATGGCTACACCTTC.

The chain recombines TRBV5-4 with TRBJ1-2; D not certain. Germline assignment: CDR1 SGHNT and CDR2 YYREEE (reference sequence). V was clipped by 2 bases and J by 0 bases, with 14 bases between them. The CDR3 totals 16 residues. CDR3 coding DNA: TGTGCCAGCAGCTTAGCTTTGGCAGCAGCTAACTATGGCTACACCTTC. It specifies CASSLALAAANYGYTF. Together with reference TRBV5-4 and TRBJ1-2, the CDR3 gives the full variable domain: ETGVTQSPTHLIKTRGQQVTLRCSSQSGHNTVSWYQQALGQGPQFIFQYYREEENGRGNFPPRFSGLQFPNYSSELNVNALELDDSALYLCASSLALAAANYGYTFGSGTRLTVV.

This rearrangement joins TRBV4-2 to TRBJ2-3; TRBD2 matches 7 bases. Germline V gene lookup returns CDR1 LGHNA and CDR2 YNFKEQ. V lost 0 bases and J lost 5; bases outside the gene matches: 11. The length of the CDR3 is 17 residues. The CDR3: CASSQDRYPGGKDTQYF. The DNA for the CDR3 is TGTGCCAGCAGCCAAGATCGGTACCCGGGAGGAAAAGATACGCAGTATTTT.

This chain links TRBV27 with TRBJ2-7; D may correspond to TRBD1 or TRBD2 (5 bases each). This CDR3 comprises 15 residues. V lost 3 bases to trimming and J lost 3 bases, with 15 bases between them. Germline V CDR1 and CDR2: MNHEY, SMNVEV (reference sequence). CDR3 in DNA: TGTGCCAGCAGTTTCGACGGGACGGCCATCTACGAGCAGTACTTC. Encoded protein: CASSFDGTAIYEQYF.

This clone was found once. The chain carries TRBV10-1 and TRBJ2-3; D gene ambiguous. Germline values: CDR1 WNHNN, CDR2 SYGVQD (reference sequence). This CDR3 spans 14 amino acids. V lost 3 bases, J lost 1 base, and 8 bases lay in between. The CDR3 DNA follows: TGCGCCAGCAGTGACCGTCCTGGCACAGATACGCAGTATTTT. It translates to CASSDRPGTDTQYF.

The rearrangement links TRBV6-5 to TRBJ1-2, with D unclear. Germline V gene data show CDR1 as MNHEY and CDR2 as SVGAGI. CDR3 length: 14 residues. The V gene lost 5 bases and the J gene lost 4 bases, with 14 bases spanning the gap. CDR3 protein: CASSDRWGGYGYTF. The CDR3 nucleotides read TGTGCCAGCAGTGATAGGTGGGGTGGCTATGGCTACACCTTC.

J is TRBJ2-7 and V is TRBV28; D gene ambiguous. Trimming shortened V by 8 bases and J by 6 bases, and 17 bases separated the two germline ends. Per the germline V gene, CDR1 is MDHEN and CDR2 is SYDVKM. The CDR3 is 13 amino acids. CDR3 bases: TGTGCCAGCCAACTGGGCCCTTTAGGCGAGCAGTACTTC. It is translated as CASQLGPLGEQYF.